The clone carrying this T cell receptor (beta chain) was recorded a few times. Sequencing was performed with immunoSEQ multiplex PCR; in TCRdb, only in-frame clones are kept and a portion is missing. Counted here are approximately 220,000 clones, about 86% occurring once; the ten biggest clones make up 3% to 4%. These data belong to a study of blood T cell repertoires in COVID-19. Germline V gene lookup returns CDR1 SGDLS and CDR2 YYNGEE. The CDR3 extends over 15 amino acids. The ends were cut back, 4 bases at V and 3 bases at J, with 16 bases in the middle. The receptor comes from a woman aged 40 to 49 with acute COVID-19. The J gene is TRBJ1-1, the V gene TRBV9, with D uncertain. Input material: PBMCs or T cells enriched from blood (not recorded which). The CDR3: CASSPLSGGDTEAFF. The CDR3 nucleotides are TGTGCCAGCAGCCCTCTAAGCGGCGGGGACACTGAAGCTTTCTTT.